A selection of T cell receptor beta chains follows, all from one sample in a study of vaccination effects on CD4 cells after COVID-19. These receptors' targets are unknown. Here immunoSEQ multiplex PCR was the method, and the copy in TCRdb shows in-frame clones only, minus some. Of about 45,000 clones in the sample, around 66% were seen once. This specimen was CD4+ T cells from PBMCs cultured with a peptide pool, taken before COVID-19 vaccination. The receptors stem from a human donor who had a prior SARS-CoV-2 infection. The CDR3 runs from the conserved cysteine through the conserved F or W. The D gene is left open where the match is weak. Size tells how often a clone was seen (once, few, many) or the class of an expanded clone, and some rows leave it out.

D,size,J,V,CDR3,DNA
TRBD2,-,TRBJ2-4,TRBV18,CASSGSGKNIQYF,TGTGCCAGCTCCGGTAGCGGGAAAAACATTCAGTACTTC
-,-,TRBJ1-3,TRBV10-2,CASSEGLLSLGQTDTIYF,TGCGCCAGCAGTGAGGGGCTCCTTAGTTTGGGGCAGACGGACACCATATATTTT
TRBD1,few,TRBJ2-1,TRBV5-4,CASSDPGQGGLGQFF,TGTGCCAGCAGCGATCCGGGACAGGGGGGCCTCGGGCAGTTCTTC
-,once,TRBJ1-1,TRBV28,CASSLSTNRVEAFF,TGTGCCAGCAGTTTATCCACGAACAGGGTTGAAGCTTTCTTT
-,few,TRBJ1-2,TRBV6-5,CASSYSPKHYGYTF,TGTGCCAGCAGTTACTCGCCGAAGCACTATGGCTACACCTTC
TRBD2,once,TRBJ2-7,TRBV18,CASSPWGGKFYEQYF,TGTGCCAGCTCACCTTGGGGGGGTAAGTTCTACGAGCAGTACTTC
-,-,TRBJ2-7,TRBV12-5,CASGLGSQRQYF,TGTGCTAGTGGTTTGGGCTCCCAGAGGCAGTACTTC
-,-,TRBJ1-2,TRBV7-8,CASSFQSYGYTF,TGTGCCAGCAGCTTTCAGAGCTATGGCTACACCTTC
-,few,TRBJ2-2,TRBV7-9,CASSPSDGELFF,TGTGCCAGCAGCCCCAGCGACGGGGAGCTGTTTTTT
-,few,TRBJ2-7,TRBV6-5,CASSYSPVPSYEQYF,TGTGCCAGCAGTTACTCTCCGGTTCCCTCCTACGAGCAGTACTTC
-,-,TRBJ1-2,TRBV18,CASSPAYGYTF,TGTGCCAGCTCACCAGCGTATGGCTACACCTTC
TRBD2,-,TRBJ2-1,TRBV30,CAWSAGTSGYNEQFF,TGTGCCTGGAGTGCCGGGACTAGCGGATACAATGAGCAGTTCTTC
TRBD2,-,TRBJ2-7,TRBV10-3,CATRGLAEDTYYEQYF,TGTGCCACCCGGGGACTAGCGGAGGACACTTACTACGAGCAGTACTTC
-,-,TRBJ1-1,TRBV19,CASSPGALGNTEAFF,TGTGCCAGTAGTCCCGGGGCGCTTGGGAACACTGAAGCTTTCTTT
-,-,TRBJ1-1,TRBV6-5,CASRLQERLYTEAFF,TGTGCCAGCAGACTACAGGAGCGTCTGTACACTGAAGCTTTCTTT
-,few,TRBJ2-7,TRBV19,CASSLTTPGHEQYF,TGTGCCAGTAGTCTCACGACCCCTGGCCACGAGCAGTACTTC
-,-,TRBJ2-3,TRBV6-2/TRBV6-3,CASTPHGPGRTDTQYF,TGTGCCAGCACCCCCCATGGACCGGGCCGCACAGATACGCAGTATTTT
-,-,TRBJ2-2,TRBV5-1,CASSLDRSGELFF,TGCGCCAGCAGCTTGGATCGCTCCGGGGAGCTGTTTTTT
-,few,TRBJ1-3,TRBV30,CAWSPTGWSRGNTIYF,TGTGCCTGGAGTCCAACAGGGTGGTCCCGTGGAAACACCATATATTTT
-,once,TRBJ1-2,TRBV29-1,CSVESGAPNYGYTF,TGCAGCGTTGAATCAGGGGCCCCTAACTATGGCTACACCTTC
-,-,TRBJ2-7,TRBV6-5,CASRQTVYEQYF,TGTGCCAGCAGACAGACCGTCTACGAGCAGTACTTC
TRBD1,-,TRBJ1-2,TRBV7-9,CASSLAGTGYGYTF,TGTGCCAGCAGCTTAGCCGGGACAGGGTATGGCTACACCTTC
-,-,TRBJ1-5,TRBV4-2,CASSQGSAVDSNQPQHF,TGTGCCAGCAGCCAAGGATCGGCCGTGGATAGCAATCAGCCCCAGCATTTT
-,-,TRBJ2-7,TRBV6-5,CASSYSGRDNEQYF,TGTGCCAGCAGTTACTCTGGACGGGACAACGAGCAGTACTTC
-,-,TRBJ2-7,TRBV2,CASSVALEQYF,TGTGCCAGCAGTGTCGCCTTAGAGCAGTACTTC
TRBD2,-,TRBJ2-1,TRBV2,CASKPRTSNYYNEQFF,TGTGCCAGCAAACCCAGGACTAGCAACTACTACAATGAGCAGTTCTTC